This T cell receptor beta chain originates from a study of blood T cells in healthy people across ages. The authors ran a second PCR of 7 to 11 cycles using a sample-barcoded 5' primer and a J-beta primer mix. TCRdb re-called the 5' RACE reads with MiXCR, one entry per CDR3 protein. The sample yields approximately 830,000 distinct CDR3 sequences, less than 80% seen once. CDR3 length: 12 residues. V was shortened by 4 bases and J by 7 bases, with 10 bases between the two germline ends. Germline values: CDR1 LGHNA, CDR2 YNFKEQ. Whole-study findings and limits: Naive CD4+ cell counts and diversity both ran higher in long-lived than in aged donors.

About this clonotype itself: Its antigen is unidentified.

V usage is TRBV4-2 and J usage is TRBJ2-5; TRBD1 is a possible D gene (5 bases). The sequenced sample was blood. The sequence came from a man between 25 and 39 years old in good health. The CDR3 coding sequence is TGTGCCAGCAGCCCCCCCCAGGGGACCCAGTACTTC. It yields the protein CASSPPQGTQYF.